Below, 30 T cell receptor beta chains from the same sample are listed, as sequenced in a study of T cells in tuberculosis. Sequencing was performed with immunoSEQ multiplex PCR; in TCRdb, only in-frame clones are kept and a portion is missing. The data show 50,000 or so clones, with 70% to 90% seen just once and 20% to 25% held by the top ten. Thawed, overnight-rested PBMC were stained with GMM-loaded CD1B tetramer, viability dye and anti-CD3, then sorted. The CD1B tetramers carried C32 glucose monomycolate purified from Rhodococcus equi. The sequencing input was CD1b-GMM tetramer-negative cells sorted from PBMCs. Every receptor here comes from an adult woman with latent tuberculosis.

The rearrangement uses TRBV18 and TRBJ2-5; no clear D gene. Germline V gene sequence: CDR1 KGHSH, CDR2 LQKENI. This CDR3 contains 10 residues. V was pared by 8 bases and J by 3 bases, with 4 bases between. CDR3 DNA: TGTGCCAGCGCGGAAGAGACCCAGTACTTC. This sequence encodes CASAEETQYF. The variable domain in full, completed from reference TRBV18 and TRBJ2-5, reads NAGVMQNPRHLVRRRGQEARLRCSPMKGHSHVYWYRQLPEEGLKFMVYLQKENIIDESGMPKERFSAEFPKEGPSILRIQQVVRGDSAAYFCASAEETQYFGPGTRLLVL.

Here the CDR3 reads CASSSGTSGTAQYF. CDR3 coding DNA: TGTGCCAGCAGCTCAGGGACTAGCGGGACGGCCCAGTACTTC. The chain is built from TRBV5-6 and TRBJ2-5; TRBD2 matches 13 bases. Looked up from germline, CDR1 is SGHDT and CDR2 is YYEEEE. The CDR3 consists of 14 residues. V dropped 3 bases and J dropped 9; count of bases not matched to a gene: 5.

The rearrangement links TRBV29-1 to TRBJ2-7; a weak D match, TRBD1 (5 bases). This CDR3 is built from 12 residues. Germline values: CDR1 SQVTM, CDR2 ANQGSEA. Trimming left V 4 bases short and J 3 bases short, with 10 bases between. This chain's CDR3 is CSVGGQGYEQYF. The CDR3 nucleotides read TGCAGCGTTGGGGGCCAGGGCTACGAGCAGTACTTC.

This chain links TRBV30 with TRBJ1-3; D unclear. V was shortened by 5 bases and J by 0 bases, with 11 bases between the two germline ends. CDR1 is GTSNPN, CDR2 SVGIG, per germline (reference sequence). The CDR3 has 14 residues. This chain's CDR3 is CAWFGQRSGNTIYF. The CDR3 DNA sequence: TGTGCCTGGTTTGGCCAACGCTCTGGAAACACCATATATTTT.

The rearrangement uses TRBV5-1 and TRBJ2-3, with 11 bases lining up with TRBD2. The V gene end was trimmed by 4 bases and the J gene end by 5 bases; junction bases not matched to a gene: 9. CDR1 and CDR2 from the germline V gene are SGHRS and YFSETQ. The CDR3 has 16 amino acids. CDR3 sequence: CASSLPLAGGIDTQYF. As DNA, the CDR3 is TGCGCCAGCAGCCTGCCTCTAGCGGGAGGTATAGATACGCAGTATTTT. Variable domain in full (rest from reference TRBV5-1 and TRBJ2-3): KAGVTQTPRYLIKTRGQQVTLSCSPISGHRSVSWYQQTPGQGLQFLFEYFSETQRNKGNFPGRFSGRQFSNSRSEMNVSTLELGDSALYLCASSLPLAGGIDTQYFGPGTRLTVL.

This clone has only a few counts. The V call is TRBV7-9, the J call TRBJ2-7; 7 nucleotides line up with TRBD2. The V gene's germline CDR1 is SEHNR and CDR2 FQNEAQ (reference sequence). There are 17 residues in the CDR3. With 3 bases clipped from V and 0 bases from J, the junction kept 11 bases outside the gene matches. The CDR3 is CASSFNPREGSSYEQYF. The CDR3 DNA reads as TGTGCCAGCAGCTTCAACCCCAGGGAGGGAAGCTCCTACGAGCAGTACTTC.

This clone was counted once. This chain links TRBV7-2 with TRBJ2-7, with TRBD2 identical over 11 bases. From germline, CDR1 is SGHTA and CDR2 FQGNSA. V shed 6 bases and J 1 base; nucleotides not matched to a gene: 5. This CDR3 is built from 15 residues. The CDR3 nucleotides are TGTGCCAGCAGTTACGGGACTAGCGGTTCCTACGAGCAGTACTTC. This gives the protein CASSYGTSGSYEQYF.

CDR3 bases: TGTGCCTGGAGGGGGGGACCGATCGAAAAACTGTTTTTT. Encoded protein: CAWRGGPIEKLFF. The V call is TRBV30, the J call TRBJ1-4; maybe TRBD1 (5 bases). With 3 bases removed from V and 8 bases from J, the gap between germline ends came to 13 bases. Germline V gene lookup returns CDR1 GTSNPN and CDR2 SVGIG (reference sequence). The CDR3 totals 13 residues.

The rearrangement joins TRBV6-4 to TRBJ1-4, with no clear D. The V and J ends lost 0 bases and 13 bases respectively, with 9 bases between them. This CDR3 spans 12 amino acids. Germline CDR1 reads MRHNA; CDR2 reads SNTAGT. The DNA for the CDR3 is TGTGCCAGCAGTGACTCGCGCGGTGTACTGTTTTTT. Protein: CASSDSRGVLFF.

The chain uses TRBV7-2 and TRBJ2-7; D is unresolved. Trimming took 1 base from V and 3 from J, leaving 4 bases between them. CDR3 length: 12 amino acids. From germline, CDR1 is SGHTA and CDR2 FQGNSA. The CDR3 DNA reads TGTGCCAGCAGCTTAGGCTACTACGAGCAGTACTTC. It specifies CASSLGYYEQYF.

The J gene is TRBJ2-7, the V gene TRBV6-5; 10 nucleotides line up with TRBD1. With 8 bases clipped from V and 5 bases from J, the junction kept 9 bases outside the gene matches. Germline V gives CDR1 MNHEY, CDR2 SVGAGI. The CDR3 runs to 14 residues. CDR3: CASARGQGNNEQYF. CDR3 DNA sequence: TGTGCCAGCGCCCGGGGACAGGGGAACAACGAGCAGTACTTC.

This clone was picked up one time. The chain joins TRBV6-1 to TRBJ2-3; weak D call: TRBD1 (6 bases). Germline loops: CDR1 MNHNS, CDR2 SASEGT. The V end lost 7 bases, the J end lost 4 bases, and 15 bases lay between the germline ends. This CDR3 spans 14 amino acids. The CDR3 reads CASISRGSADTQYF. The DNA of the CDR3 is TGTGCCAGCATAAGCAGGGGCTCGGCAGATACGCAGTATTTT.

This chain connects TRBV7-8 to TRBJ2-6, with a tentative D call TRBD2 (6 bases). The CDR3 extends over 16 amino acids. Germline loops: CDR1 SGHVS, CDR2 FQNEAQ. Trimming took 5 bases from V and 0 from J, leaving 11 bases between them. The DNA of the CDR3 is TGTGCCAGCAGCCCCGCGCGGGACTCTGGGGCCAACGTCCTGACTTTC. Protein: CASSPARDSGANVLTF.

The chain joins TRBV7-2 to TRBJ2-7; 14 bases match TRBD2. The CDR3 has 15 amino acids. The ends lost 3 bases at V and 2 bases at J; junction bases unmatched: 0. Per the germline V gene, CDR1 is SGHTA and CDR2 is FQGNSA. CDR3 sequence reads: CASSLGLAGAYEQYF. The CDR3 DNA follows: TGTGCCAGCAGCTTGGGACTAGCGGGGGCCTACGAGCAGTACTTC. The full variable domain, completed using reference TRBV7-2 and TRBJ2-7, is GAGVSQSPSNKVTEKGKDVELRCDPISGHTALYWYRQSLGQGLEFLIYFQGNSAPDKSGLPSDRFSAERTGGSVSTLTIQRTQQEDSAVYLCASSLGLAGAYEQYFGPGTRLTVT.

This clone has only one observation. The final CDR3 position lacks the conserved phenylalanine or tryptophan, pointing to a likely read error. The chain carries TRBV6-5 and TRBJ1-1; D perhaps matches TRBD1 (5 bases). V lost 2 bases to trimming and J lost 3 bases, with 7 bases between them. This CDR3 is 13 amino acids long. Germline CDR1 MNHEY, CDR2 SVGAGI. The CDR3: CASSYAGHTEAFL. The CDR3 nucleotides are TGTGCCAGCAGTTACGCGGGGCACACTGAAGCTTTCCTT.

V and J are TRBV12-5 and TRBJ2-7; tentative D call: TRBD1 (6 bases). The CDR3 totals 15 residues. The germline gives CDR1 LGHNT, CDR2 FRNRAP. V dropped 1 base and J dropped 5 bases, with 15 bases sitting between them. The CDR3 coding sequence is TGTGCTAGTGGTTTGGCTTCGGGGCCAGGGGACGAGCAGTACTTC. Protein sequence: CASGLASGPGDEQYF.

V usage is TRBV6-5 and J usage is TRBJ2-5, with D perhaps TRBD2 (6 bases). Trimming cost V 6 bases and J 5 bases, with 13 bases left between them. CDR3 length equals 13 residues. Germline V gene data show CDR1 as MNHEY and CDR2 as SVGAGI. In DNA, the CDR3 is TGTGCCAGCAGGCAGACTAGTAGTGAGACCCAGTACTTC. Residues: CASRQTSSETQYF.

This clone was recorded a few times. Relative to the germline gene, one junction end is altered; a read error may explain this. The CDR3 sequence is CDSSTPGQGVYEQYF. DNA of the CDR3: TGTGACAGTAGTACCCCGGGACAGGGGGTCTACGAGCAGTACTTC. The chain recombines TRBV19 with TRBJ2-7, with TRBD1 identical over 11 bases. The germline V gene encodes CDR1 LNHDA and CDR2 SQIVND (reference sequence). This CDR3 region has 15 residues.

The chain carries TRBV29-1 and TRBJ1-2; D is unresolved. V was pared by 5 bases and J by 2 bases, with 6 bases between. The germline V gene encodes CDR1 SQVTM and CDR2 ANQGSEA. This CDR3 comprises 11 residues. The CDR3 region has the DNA TGCAGCGTTTCGGTAAACTATGGCTACACCTTC. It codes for CSVSVNYGYTF.

This CDR3 is CASSPDTFYGYTF. For the CDR3, the DNA is TGTGCCAGCAGCCCTGACACTTTCTATGGCTACACCTTC. The chain has TRBV7-9 and TRBJ1-2; D is uncertain. This CDR3 is 13 amino acids long. With 5 bases removed from V and 4 bases from J, the gap between germline ends came to 11 bases. Germline loops: CDR1 SEHNR, CDR2 FQNEAQ (reference sequence).

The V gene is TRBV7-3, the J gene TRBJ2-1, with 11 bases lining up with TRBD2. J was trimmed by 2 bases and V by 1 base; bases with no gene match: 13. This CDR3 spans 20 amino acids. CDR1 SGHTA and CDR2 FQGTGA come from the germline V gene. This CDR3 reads CASSLMESGTSGLTYNEQFF. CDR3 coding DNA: TGTGCCAGCAGCTTAATGGAGTCCGGGACTAGCGGCCTGACCTACAATGAGCAGTTCTTC. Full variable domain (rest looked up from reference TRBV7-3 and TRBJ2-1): GAGVSQTPSNKVTEKGKYVELRCDPISGHTALYWYRQSLGQGPEFLIYFQGTGAADDSGLPNDRFFAVRPEGSVSTLKIQRTERGDSAVYLCASSLMESGTSGLTYNEQFFGPGTRLTVL.

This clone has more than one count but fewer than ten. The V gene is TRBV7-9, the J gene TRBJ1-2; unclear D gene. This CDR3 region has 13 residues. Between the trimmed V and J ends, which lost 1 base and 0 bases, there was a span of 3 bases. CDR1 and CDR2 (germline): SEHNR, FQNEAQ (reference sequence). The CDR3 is CASSLVSNYGYTF. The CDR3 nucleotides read TGTGCCAGCAGCTTAGTCTCTAACTATGGCTACACCTTC.

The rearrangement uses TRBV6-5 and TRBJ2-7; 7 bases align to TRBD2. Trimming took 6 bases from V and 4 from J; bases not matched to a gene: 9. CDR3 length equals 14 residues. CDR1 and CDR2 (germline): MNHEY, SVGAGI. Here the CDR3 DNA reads TGTGCCAGCAGAAAATGGCGGGAGTCATACGAGCAGTACTTC. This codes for CASRKWRESYEQYF.

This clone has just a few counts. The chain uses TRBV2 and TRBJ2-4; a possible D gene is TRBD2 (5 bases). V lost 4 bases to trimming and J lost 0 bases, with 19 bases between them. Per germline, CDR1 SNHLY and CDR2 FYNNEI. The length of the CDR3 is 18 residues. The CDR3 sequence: CASSGLSTSGIAKNIQYF. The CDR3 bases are TGTGCCAGCAGTGGGTTATCCACCAGCGGCATAGCCAAAAACATTCAGTACTTC.

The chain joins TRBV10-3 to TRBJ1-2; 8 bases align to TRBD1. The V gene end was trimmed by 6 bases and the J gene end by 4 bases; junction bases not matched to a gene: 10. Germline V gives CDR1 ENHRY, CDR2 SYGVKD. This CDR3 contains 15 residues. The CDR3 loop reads CAISEQGAPGYGYTF. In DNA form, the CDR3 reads TGTGCCATCAGCGAGCAGGGGGCGCCAGGCTATGGCTACACCTTC.

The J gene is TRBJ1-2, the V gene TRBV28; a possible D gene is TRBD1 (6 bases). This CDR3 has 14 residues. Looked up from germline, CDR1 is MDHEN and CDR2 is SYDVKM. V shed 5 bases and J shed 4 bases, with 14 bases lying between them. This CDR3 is CASSGSGAGYGYTF. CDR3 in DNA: TGTGCCAGCAGTGGTTCAGGGGCTGGCTATGGCTACACCTTC.

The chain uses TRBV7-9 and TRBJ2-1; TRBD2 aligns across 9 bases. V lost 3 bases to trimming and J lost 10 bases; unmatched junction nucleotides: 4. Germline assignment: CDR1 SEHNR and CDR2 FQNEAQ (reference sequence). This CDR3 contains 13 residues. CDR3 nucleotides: TGTGCCAGCAGCTTGCTAGCGGGGTGGGAGCAGTTCTTC. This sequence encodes CASSLLAGWEQFF.

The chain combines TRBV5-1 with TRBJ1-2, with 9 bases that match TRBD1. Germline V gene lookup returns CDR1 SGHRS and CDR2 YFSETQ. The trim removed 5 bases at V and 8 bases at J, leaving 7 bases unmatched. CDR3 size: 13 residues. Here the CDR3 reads CASRSGDRAGYTF. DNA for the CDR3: TGCGCCAGCAGATCCGGGGACAGGGCCGGCTACACCTTC.

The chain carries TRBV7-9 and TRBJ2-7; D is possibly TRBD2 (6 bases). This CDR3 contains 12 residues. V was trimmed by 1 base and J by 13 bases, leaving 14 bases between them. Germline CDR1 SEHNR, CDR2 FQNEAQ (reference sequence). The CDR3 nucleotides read TGTGCCAGCAGCTTAGAATTGGGAGGAGCATACTTC. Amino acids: CASSLELGGAYF.

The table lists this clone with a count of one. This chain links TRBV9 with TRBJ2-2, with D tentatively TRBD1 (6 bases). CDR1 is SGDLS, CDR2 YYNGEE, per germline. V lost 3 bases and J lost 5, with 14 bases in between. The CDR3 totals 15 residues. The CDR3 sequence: CASSDRDRGTGELFF. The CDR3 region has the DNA TGTGCCAGCAGCGACAGGGATAGAGGAACCGGGGAGCTGTTTTTT. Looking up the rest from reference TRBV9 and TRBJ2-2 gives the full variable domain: DSGVTQTPKHLITATGQRVTLRCSPRSGDLSVYWYQQSLDQGLQFLIQYYNGEERAKGNILERFSAQQFPDLHSELNLSSLELGDSALYFCASSDRDRGTGELFFGEGSRLTVL.